Below, one T cell receptor (beta chain) is given with its context. Produced via immunoSEQ multiplex PCR; TCRdb's table is partial and in-frame only. The top ten clones hold less than 3.5% of a sample with roughly 90,000 clones, 70% to 90% of them seen once. The data stem from a study of blood T cell repertoires in COVID-19. Germline V gives CDR1 MGHRA, CDR2 YSYEKL. Losses at the gene ends were 2 bases for V and 9 bases for J; bases not matched to a gene: 4. The CDR3 length is 14 residues. The J gene is TRBJ1-6, the V gene TRBV4-1; 7 positions agree with TRBD1. Sequences were obtained from peripheral blood. This TCR came from a man over 45 with COVID-19, enrolled during active disease. CDR3 sequence: CASSQTGVSSPLHF. For the CDR3, the DNA is TGCGCCAGCAGCCAAACAGGGGTGAGTTCACCCCTCCACTTT.